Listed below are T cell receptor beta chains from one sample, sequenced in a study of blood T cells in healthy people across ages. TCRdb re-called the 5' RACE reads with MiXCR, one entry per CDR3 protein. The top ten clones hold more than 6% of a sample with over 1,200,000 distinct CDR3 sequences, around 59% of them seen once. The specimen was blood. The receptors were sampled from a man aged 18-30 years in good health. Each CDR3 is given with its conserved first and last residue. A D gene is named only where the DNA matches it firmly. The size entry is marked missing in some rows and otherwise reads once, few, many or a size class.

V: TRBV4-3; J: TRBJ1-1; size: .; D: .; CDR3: CASSQGRGRGAFF; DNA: TGCGCCAGCAGCCAAGGAAGAGGACGGGGAGCTTTCTTT
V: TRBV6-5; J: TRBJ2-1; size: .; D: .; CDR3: CASSYSTLAANEQFF; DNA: TGTGCCAGCAGTTACTCGACGTTGGCGGCCAATGAGCAGTTCTTC
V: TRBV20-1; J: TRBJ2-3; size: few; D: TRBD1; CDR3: CSALPRDRVVDTQYF; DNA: TGCAGTGCCCTACCCCGGGACAGAGTTGTTGATACGCAGTATTTT
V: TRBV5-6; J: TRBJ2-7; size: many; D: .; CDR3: CASSFGPTYEQYF; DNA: TGTGCCAGCAGTTTTGGACCTACATACGAGCAGTACTTC
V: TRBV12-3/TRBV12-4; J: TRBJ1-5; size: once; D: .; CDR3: CASSLFVDGRGVNQPQHF; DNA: TGTGCCAGCAGTTTGTTCGTAGATGGGAGAGGGGTTAATCAGCCCCAGCATTTT
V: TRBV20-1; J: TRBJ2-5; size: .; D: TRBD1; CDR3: CSALFTGQQYF; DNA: TGCAGTGCTCTATTTACGGGACAGCAGTACTTC
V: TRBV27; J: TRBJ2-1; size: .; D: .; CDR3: CASSELQGFHNEQFF; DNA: TGTGCCAGCAGTGAACTACAGGGTTTCCACAATGAGCAGTTCTTC
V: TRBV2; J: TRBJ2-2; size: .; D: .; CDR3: CASKIAGADGELFF; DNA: TGTGCCAGCAAAATAGCAGGAGCGGACGGGGAGCTGTTTTTT
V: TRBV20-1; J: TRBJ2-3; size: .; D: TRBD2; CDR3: CSARGTSAAWSTDTQYF; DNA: TGCAGTGCTAGGGGGACTAGCGCAGCGTGGAGCACAGATACGCAGTATTTT
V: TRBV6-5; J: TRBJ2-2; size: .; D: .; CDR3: CANSYGGSGELFF; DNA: TGTGCCAACAGTTATGGCGGGTCCGGGGAGCTGTTTTTT
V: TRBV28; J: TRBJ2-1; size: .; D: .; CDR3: CASIMTGSSYNEQFF; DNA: TGTGCCAGCATCATGACAGGCAGCTCCTACAATGAGCAGTTCTTC
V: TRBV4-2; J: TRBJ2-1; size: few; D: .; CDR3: CASSQMYNEQFF; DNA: TGTGCCAGCAGCCAAATGTACAATGAGCAGTTCTTC
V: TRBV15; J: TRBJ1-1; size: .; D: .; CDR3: CATSREQGIGEAFF; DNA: TGTGCCACCAGCAGAGAGCAGGGTATAGGTGAAGCTTTCTTT
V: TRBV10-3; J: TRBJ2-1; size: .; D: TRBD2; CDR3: CAIRAGVGNEQFF; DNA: TGTGCCATCAGAGCGGGGGTAGGCAATGAGCAGTTCTTC
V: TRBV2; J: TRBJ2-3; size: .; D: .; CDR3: CASSDDGDADTQYF; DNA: TGTGCCAGCAGTGACGATGGGGACGCAGATACGCAGTATTTT
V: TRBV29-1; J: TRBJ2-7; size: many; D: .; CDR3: CSVAAGDSYEQYF; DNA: TGCAGCGTTGCCGCAGGAGACTCCTACGAGCAGTACTTC
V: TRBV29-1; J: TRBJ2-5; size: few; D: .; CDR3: CSVAGPLGETQYF; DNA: TGCAGCGTGGCGGGGCCGCTTGGGGAGACCCAGTACTTC
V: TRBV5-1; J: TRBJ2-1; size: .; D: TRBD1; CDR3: CASSPGQGLTHEQFF; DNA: TGCGCCAGCAGCCCCGGACAGGGTTTGACTCATGAGCAGTTCTTC
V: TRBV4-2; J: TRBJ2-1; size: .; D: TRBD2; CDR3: CASSQDLTSGGARDEQFF; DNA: TGTGCCAGCAGCCAAGATCTAACTAGCGGGGGGGCCAGGGATGAGCAGTTCTTC
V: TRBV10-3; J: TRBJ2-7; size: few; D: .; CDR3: CAISEQGVGYGQYF; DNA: TGTGCCATCAGTGAACAGGGAGTTGGCTACGGGCAGTACTTC
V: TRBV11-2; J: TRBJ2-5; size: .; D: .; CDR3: CASSSLVGGGQETQYF; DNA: TGTGCCAGCAGCTCCTTAGTGGGGGGCGGGCAAGAGACCCAGTACTTC
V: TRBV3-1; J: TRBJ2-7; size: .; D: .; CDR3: CASCPDLASSYNEQYF; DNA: TGTGCCAGCTGCCCTGATCTAGCGTCCTCCTACAATGAGCAGTACTTC
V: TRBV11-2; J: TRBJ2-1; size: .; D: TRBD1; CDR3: CASSQGQLPNEQFF; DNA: TGTGCCAGCAGCCAGGGACAGTTACCTAATGAGCAGTTCTTC
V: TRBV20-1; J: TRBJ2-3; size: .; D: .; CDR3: CSAHPPSVTDTRYF; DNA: TGCAGTGCTCATCCCCCGTCTGTCACAGATACGCGGTATTTT
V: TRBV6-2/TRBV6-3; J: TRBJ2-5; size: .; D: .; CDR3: CASSSPVTTQETQYF; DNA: TGTGCCAGCAGTTCACCCGTTACTACGCAAGAGACCCAGTACTTC
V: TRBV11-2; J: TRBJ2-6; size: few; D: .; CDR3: CASSQGVKSSETPGANVLTF; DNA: TGTGCCAGCAGCCAAGGGGTTAAGTCCTCGGAAACCCCTGGGGCCAACGTCCTGACTTTC
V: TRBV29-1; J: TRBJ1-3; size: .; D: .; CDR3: CSVEGSSGNTIYF; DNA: TGCAGCGTTGAGGGCAGCTCTGGAAACACCATATATTTT
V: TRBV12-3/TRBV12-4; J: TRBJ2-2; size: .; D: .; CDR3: CASSFPVEGRSNTGELFF; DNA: TGTGCCAGCAGTTTCCCGGTTGAGGGACGATCGAACACCGGGGAGCTGTTTTTT
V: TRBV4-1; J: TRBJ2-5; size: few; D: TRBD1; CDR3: CASSQDGTVQETQYF; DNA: TGCGCCAGCAGCCAAGATGGGACAGTACAAGAGACCCAGTACTTC
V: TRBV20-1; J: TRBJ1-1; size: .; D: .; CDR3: CSARAGGRQNTEAFF; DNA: TGCAGTGCTAGAGCTGGAGGACGGCAGAACACTGAAGCTTTCTTT
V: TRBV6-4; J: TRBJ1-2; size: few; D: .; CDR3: CASSADNYGYTF; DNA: TGTGCCAGCAGTGCGGATAACTATGGCTACACCTTC
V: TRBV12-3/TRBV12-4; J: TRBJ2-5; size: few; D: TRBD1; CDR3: CASSIWDRSETQYF; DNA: TGTGCCAGCAGTATCTGGGACAGGTCAGAGACCCAGTACTTC
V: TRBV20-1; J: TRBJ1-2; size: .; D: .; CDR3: CSAWLTDRGYGYTF; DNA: TGCAGTGCTTGGTTGACGGATCGGGGTTATGGCTACACCTTC
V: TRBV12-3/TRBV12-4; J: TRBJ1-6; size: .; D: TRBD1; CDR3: CASSLTGGRGNSPLHF; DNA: TGTGCCAGCAGTCTAACAGGGGGACGGGGTAATTCACCCCTCCACTTT
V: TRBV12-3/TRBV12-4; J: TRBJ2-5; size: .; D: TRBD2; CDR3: CASSASNLGLAGAEETQYF; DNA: TGTGCCAGCAGTGCTAGTAACCTGGGACTAGCGGGTGCGGAAGAGACCCAGTACTTC